This T cell receptor (beta chain) was sequenced in a study of shared clonotypes between healthy human individuals. Study results and limitations: Across subsets, estimated richness was generally greater for naive than for memory populations.

Remarks on this clone: Its antigen remains unknown.

Memory CD4+ cells were the fraction left after CD45RA+ naive selection. Libraries were prepared by immunoSEQ multiplex PCR; TCRdb keeps only in-frame clonotypes and omits some of them. The table shows about 2.4 million clones, with roughly 93% occurring only once. The CDR3 is 15 amino acids. The germline gives CDR1 SGHAT, CDR2 FQNNGV. V dropped 4 bases and J dropped 4 bases, with 16 bases sitting between them. The sample was naive CD4+ T cells from PBMCs. Subset here: CD45RA+ positively selected. The chain uses TRBV11-2 and TRBJ1-1; TRBD1 is a possible D gene (5 bases). The receptor was derived from a man between 18 and 29 years old in good health. Some clones in this sample may be carry-over from other donors' samples. The CDR3: CASSSHLGAGTEAFF. The CDR3 nucleotides are TGTGCCAGCAGCTCCCACCTCGGGGCGGGCACTGAAGCTTTCTTT.